A selection of T cell receptor beta chains follows, all from one sample in a study of T cells after yellow fever vaccination. TCRdb itself ran the 5' RACE reads through MiXCR, one entry per CDR3 protein. The sample includes over 110,000 distinct CDR3 sequences, 7.7% of them seen just once. The specimen comprised CD4+ T cells sorted from PBMCs, sampled 5 days after the yellow fever booster vaccination. All receptors derive from a man younger than 45 who received the YFV17D yellow fever vaccine. Each CDR3 is given with its conserved first and last residue. D genes are given only for firm matches. Expanded clones are given a class, and other clones once, few, many or no size at all.

>14|TRBV20-1|many|TRBJ2-7|TRBD2
CSARAPGLSPEQYF
TGCAGTGCTAGAGCCCCGGGACTATCCCCCGAGCAGTACTTC
>16|TRBV5-4|many|TRBJ2-2|.
CASSSTGTLNTGELFF
TGTGCCAGCAGCTCCACCGGGACACTGAACACCGGGGAGCTGTTTTTT
>13|TRBV19|many|TRBJ2-1|TRBD2
CASSGGRGPEQFF
TGTGCCAGTAGTGGCGGGAGGGGCCCTGAGCAGTTCTTC
>14|TRBV28|many|TRBJ2-7|.
CASTTPARGYEQYF
TGTGCCAGCACCACTCCTGCGCGGGGCTACGAGCAGTACTTC
>16|TRBV5-1|many|TRBJ2-3|.
CASSLASGASTDTQYF
TGCGCCAGCAGCTTGGCCAGCGGTGCTAGCACAGATACGCAGTATTTT
>18|TRBV30|few|TRBJ2-3|.
CAWSAQAARLGWTDTQYF
TGTGCCTGGAGCGCCCAGGCTGCGAGACTAGGCTGGACAGATACGCAGTATTTT
>14|TRBV5-1|many|TRBJ2-2|.
CASSPIQVTGELFF
TGCGCCAGCAGCCCGATCCAGGTCACCGGGGAGCTGTTTTTT
>15|TRBV4-2|many|TRBJ2-7|TRBD1
CASSPEGTVAYEQYF
TGTGCCAGCAGCCCGGAAGGGACAGTTGCCTACGAGCAGTACTTC
>14|TRBV20-1|many|TRBJ2-3|.
CSARVGPSTDTQYF
TGCAGTGCTAGAGTGGGCCCTAGCACAGATACGCAGTATTTT
>15|TRBV6-5|many|TRBJ1-6|.
CASGIEGQSNSPLHF
TGTGCCAGCGGGATCGAAGGACAGTCGAATTCACCCCTCCACTTT
>15|TRBV7-2|many|TRBJ2-2|.
CASSLEGTRTGELFF
TGTGCCAGCAGCTTAGAGGGGACTCGCACCGGGGAGCTGTTTTTT
>14|TRBV5-5|many|TRBJ1-5|TRBD1
CASSFDRGLQPQHF
TGTGCCAGCAGCTTCGACAGGGGGCTCCAGCCCCAGCATTTT
>16|TRBV5-1|many|TRBJ2-1|.
CASSQGAGESYNEQFF
TGCGCCAGCAGTCAAGGGGCAGGGGAATCCTACAATGAGCAGTTCTTC
>11|TRBV29-1|few|TRBJ2-7|TRBD1
CSGGQGYEQYF
TGCAGCGGGGGACAGGGATACGAGCAGTACTTC
>15|TRBV5-5|.|TRBJ2-4|.
CASSFGPLAKNIQYF
TGTGCCAGCAGCTTCGGACCGCTAGCCAAAAACATTCAGTACTTC
>14|TRBV20-1|many|TRBJ2-7|.
CSARSAGNYYEQYF
TGCAGTGCTAGATCCGCAGGGAACTACTACGAGCAGTACTTC
>16|TRBV2|.|TRBJ1-3|.
CASRQLQGLSGNTIYF
TGTGCCAGCAGACAGCTGCAGGGGCTCTCTGGAAACACCATATATTTT
>15|TRBV20-1|few|TRBJ2-1|TRBD2
CSASASGSSYNEQFF
TGCAGTGCTAGTGCCAGCGGGAGCTCCTACAATGAGCAGTTCTTC
>16|TRBV7-2|.|TRBJ2-1|TRBD2
CASSPSPGLAGHEQFF
TGTGCCAGCAGCCCCTCCCCGGGACTAGCGGGGCATGAGCAGTTCTTC
>14|TRBV20-1|few|TRBJ2-7|TRBD2
CSAIDSGSSYEQYF
TGCAGTGCTATAGATAGCGGGAGCTCCTACGAGCAGTACTTC